The 8 T cell receptor beta chains below all came from one sample that was sequenced in a study of cytomegalovirus exposure and HLA in healthy donors. PCR used 60 Vbeta primers and 13 Jbeta primers. Produced via immunoSEQ multiplex PCR; TCRdb's table is partial and in-frame only. Of 100,000 to 150,000 clones listed, around 72% were seen once; the top ten hold approximately 1.7%. Sequencing was performed on PBMCs. These receptors all come from a woman aged 40 to 55 in good health and CMV-seronegative.

The chain combines TRBV7-8 with TRBJ1-3; 10 bases map to TRBD1. Germline V gives CDR1 SGHVS, CDR2 FQNEAQ. J gave up 4 bases and V 6 bases, and 18 bases lay outside the gene matches. CDR3 size: 19 residues. In DNA, the CDR3 is TGTGCCAGCAGTGGCGGCCGGGACAGGGGCCAGGAAGGCGGAAACACCATATATTTT. Its translation is CASSGGRDRGQEGGNTIYF.

The V call is TRBV2, the J call TRBJ2-2, with TRBD2 matching over 10 bases. Trimming cost V 3 bases and J 4 bases; bases outside gene matches: 5. The CDR3 sequence is 16 residues long. Germline lookup yields CDR1 SNHLY and CDR2 FYNNEI. CDR3 region: CASSEPTSGVTGELFF. As DNA, the CDR3 is TGTGCCAGCAGTGAGCCCACTAGCGGGGTCACCGGGGAGCTGTTTTTT.

The chain has TRBV2 and TRBJ2-7; the match to TRBD1 covers 8 bases. Unmatched junction bases numbered 16, after V lost 6 bases and J lost 3 bases. CDR3 length: 17 residues. Germline assignment: CDR1 SNHLY and CDR2 FYNNEI. CDR3 nucleotides: TGTGCCAGCAGCGTTCCTGGGACAGGTGGCCCACACTACGAGCAGTACTTC. This codes for CASSVPGTGGPHYEQYF. The full variable domain, with the rest looked up from reference TRBV2 and TRBJ2-7, is EPEVTQTPSHQVTQMGQEVILRCVPISNHLYFYWYRQILGQKVEFLVSFYNNEISEKSEIFDDQFSVERPDGSNFTLKIRSTKLEDSAMYFCASSVPGTGGPHYEQYFGPGTRLTVT.

The J gene is TRBJ2-7, the V gene TRBV9; 8 bases are a match to TRBD1. V lost 0 bases, J lost 5 bases, and 7 bases stayed unmatched. The V gene's germline CDR1 is SGDLS and CDR2 YYNGEE. This CDR3 region has 15 residues. The CDR3 reads CASSVGGQGGHEQYF. The DNA for the CDR3 is TGTGCCAGCAGCGTAGGTGGACAGGGAGGCCACGAGCAGTACTTC.

This chain links TRBV6-6 with TRBJ2-1; weak D call: TRBD2 (6 bases). Germline assignment: CDR1 MNHNY and CDR2 SVGAGI (reference sequence). Between the trimmed V and J ends, which lost 5 bases and 3 bases, there was a span of 8 bases. The CDR3 runs 13 residues. CDR3: CASSGGNYNEQFF. The CDR3 coding sequence is TGTGCCAGCAGTGGCGGGAACTACAATGAGCAGTTCTTC.

V gene TRBV19 combines with J gene TRBJ1-1; 9 bases align to TRBD1. In germline, CDR1 is LNHDA, CDR2 SQIVND (reference sequence). V lost 3 bases and J lost 4; bases outside the gene matches: 6. The CDR3 has 15 residues. The CDR3 reads CASSIWTGESTEAFF. The CDR3 nucleotides are TGTGCCAGTAGTATTTGGACAGGGGAGAGCACTGAAGCTTTCTTT.

This clone was counted between two and nine times. J is TRBJ2-5 and V is TRBV6-1; TRBD1 aligns across 8 bases. The V segment lost 8 bases and the J segment 5 bases; nucleotides outside the gene matches: 7. This CDR3 region has 13 residues. Germline-derived CDR1 and CDR2 are MNHNS and SASEGT. CDR3 nucleotide sequence: TGTGCCAGCCTCCAGGGGGCGCGCGAGACCCAGTACTTC. Translated, it gives CASLQGARETQYF.

The chain joins TRBV2 to TRBJ2-3; TRBD2 aligns across 15 bases. V lost 5 bases and J lost 2; bases outside the gene matches: 5. Germline assignment: CDR1 SNHLY and CDR2 FYNNEI. This CDR3 comprises 17 residues. The CDR3, as DNA: TGTGCCAGCAGTCGGGGACTAGCGGGGGGCCCCACAGATACGCAGTATTTT. Its translation is CASSRGLAGGPTDTQYF.